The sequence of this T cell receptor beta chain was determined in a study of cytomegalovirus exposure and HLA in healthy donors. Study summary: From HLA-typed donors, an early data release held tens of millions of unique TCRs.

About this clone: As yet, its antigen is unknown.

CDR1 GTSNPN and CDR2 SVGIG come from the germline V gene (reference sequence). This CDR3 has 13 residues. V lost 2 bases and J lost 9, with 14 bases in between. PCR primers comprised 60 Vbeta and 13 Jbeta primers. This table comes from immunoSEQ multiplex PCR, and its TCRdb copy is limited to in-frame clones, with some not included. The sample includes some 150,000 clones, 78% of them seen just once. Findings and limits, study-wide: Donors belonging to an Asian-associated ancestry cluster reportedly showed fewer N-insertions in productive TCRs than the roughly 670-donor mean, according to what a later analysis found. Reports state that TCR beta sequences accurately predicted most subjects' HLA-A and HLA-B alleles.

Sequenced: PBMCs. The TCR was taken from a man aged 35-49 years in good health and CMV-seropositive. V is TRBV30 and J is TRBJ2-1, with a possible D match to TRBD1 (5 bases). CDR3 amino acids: CAWSPQLGAEQFF. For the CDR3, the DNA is TGTGCCTGGAGTCCTCAGCTAGGGGCTGAGCAGTTCTTC.